The clone carrying this T cell receptor (beta chain) was detected a few times. The target antigen is unknown. Germline trimming cut 4 bases from V and 4 bases from J; bases unmatched to any gene: 6. This CDR3 has 14 residues. The sample originates from a study of cytomegalovirus exposure and HLA in healthy donors. Study-level information: An earlier analysis found roughly 100 million unique TCR beta sequences from 200 million or so T cells. Early released data had about 80 million unique TCRs, all coming from HLA-typed donors.

PCR amplification relied on 60 Vbeta primers (plus 13 Jbeta primers). Sequencing was performed with immunoSEQ multiplex PCR; in TCRdb, only in-frame clones are kept and a portion is missing. The sample carries approximately 180,000 clones, over 65% recorded once. The study, taken as a whole, reports: A previous analysis found most TCR beta V segments productive roughly 90% or roughly 30% of the time.

This chain joins TRBV23-1 and TRBJ1-2, with 7 bases fitting TRBD1. TRBV23-1 is an ORF for which the function is uncertain. The clonotype originates from a woman aged 55 to 70 in good health and CMV-seropositive. The specimen sequenced was PBMCs. CDR3 coding DNA: TGCGCCAGCAGTCGACAGGGAATCACCTATGGCTACACCTTC. Translation gives CASSRQGITYGYTF.